This paragraph reports one T cell receptor (beta chain). Its specificity is not known. The record originates from a study of radiotherapy plus CTLA-4 blockade in lung cancer. General study points: Strongest reported response predictors: early blood clone changes and post-radiation interferon-beta. Tumor-origin TCR clones grew in blood after radiotherapy plus ipilimumab.

The assay was immunoSEQ multiplex PCR, and TCRdb's table has in-frame clones only and misses some. This table holds tens of thousands of clones, roughly four fifths found once. With ipilimumab providing CTLA-4 blockade, focal radiation was administered to patients who had chemo-refractory metastatic non-small-cell lung cancer. The CDR3 covers 14 residues. Germline CDR1 and CDR2: SGHRS and YFSETQ. The J segment lost 4 bases and the V segment lost 4 bases, leaving 7 bases of the junction unmatched. The sequence came from a human donor with non-small cell lung cancer whose response to radiotherapy plus ipilimumab could not be evaluated. Some clones in this sample may be carry-over from other donors' samples. This material consisted of peripheral blood, taken from a patient treated with radiotherapy plus ipilimumab. The chain combines TRBV5-1 with TRBJ1-1, with 7 bases identical to TRBD1. The DNA for the CDR3 is TGCGCCAGCAGCCTGACAGGGTGGGGCACTGAAGCTTTCTTT. It codes for CASSLTGWGTEAFF.